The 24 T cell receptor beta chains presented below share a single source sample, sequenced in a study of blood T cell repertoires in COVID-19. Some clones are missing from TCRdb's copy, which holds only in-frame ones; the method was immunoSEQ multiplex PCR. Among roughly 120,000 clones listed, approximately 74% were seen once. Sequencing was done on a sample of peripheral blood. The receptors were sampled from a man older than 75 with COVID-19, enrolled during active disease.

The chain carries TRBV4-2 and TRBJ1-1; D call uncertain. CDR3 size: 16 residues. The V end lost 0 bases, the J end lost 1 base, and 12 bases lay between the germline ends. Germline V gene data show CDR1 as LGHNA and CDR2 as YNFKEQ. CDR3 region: CASSQEVILANTEAFF. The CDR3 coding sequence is TGTGCCAGCAGCCAAGAAGTAATTTTGGCGAACACTGAAGCTTTCTTT.

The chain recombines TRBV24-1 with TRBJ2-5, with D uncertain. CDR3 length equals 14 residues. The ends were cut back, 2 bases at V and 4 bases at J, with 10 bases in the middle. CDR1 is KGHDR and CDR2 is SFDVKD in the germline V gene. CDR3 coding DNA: TGTGCCACCAGTGATTCCGATCCGGGAGAGACCCAGTACTTC. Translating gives CATSDSDPGETQYF.

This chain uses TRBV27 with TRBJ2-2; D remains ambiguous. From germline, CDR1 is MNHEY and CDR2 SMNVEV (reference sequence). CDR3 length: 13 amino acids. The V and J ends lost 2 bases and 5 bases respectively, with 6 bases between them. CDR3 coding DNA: TGTGCCAGCAGTTTACAGATTACCGGGGAGCTGTTTTTT. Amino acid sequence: CASSLQITGELFF.

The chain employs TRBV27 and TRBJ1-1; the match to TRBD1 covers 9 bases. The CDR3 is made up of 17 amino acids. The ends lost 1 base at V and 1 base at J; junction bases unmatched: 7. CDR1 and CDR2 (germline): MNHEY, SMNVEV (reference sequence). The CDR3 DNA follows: TGTGCCAGCAGTTTATTCGGACAGGGGCTTTCGAACACTGAAGCTTTCTTT. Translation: CASSLFGQGLSNTEAFF.

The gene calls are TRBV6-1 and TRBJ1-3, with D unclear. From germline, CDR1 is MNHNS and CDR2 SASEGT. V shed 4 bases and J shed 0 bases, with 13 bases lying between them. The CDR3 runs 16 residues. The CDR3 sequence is CASSAPTGGSGNTIYF. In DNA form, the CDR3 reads TGTGCCAGCAGTGCTCCGACGGGAGGCTCTGGAAACACCATATATTTT.

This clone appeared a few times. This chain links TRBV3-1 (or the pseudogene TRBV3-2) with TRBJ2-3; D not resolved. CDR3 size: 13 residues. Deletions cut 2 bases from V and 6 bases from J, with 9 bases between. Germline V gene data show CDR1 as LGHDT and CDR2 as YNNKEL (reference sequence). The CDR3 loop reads CASSQNREDTQYF. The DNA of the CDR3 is TGTGCCAGCAGCCAAAATCGAGAGGATACGCAGTATTTT.

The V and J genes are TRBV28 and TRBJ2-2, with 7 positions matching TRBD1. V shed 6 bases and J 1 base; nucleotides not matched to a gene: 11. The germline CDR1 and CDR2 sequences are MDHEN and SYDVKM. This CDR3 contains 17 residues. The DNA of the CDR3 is TGTGCCAGCAGCCCTAATATCGGGACAGAGAACACCGGGGAGCTGTTTTTT. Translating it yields CASSPNIGTENTGELFF.

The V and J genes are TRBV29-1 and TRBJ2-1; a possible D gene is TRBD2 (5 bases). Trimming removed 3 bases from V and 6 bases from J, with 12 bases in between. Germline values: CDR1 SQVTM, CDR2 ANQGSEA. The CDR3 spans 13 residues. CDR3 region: CSVDMVRGNEQFF. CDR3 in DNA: TGCAGCGTTGATATGGTCCGGGGCAATGAGCAGTTCTTC.

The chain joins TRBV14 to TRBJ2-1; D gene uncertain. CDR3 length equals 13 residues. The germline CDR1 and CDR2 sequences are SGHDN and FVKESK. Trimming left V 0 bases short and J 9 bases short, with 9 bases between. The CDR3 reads CASSQELRGEQFF. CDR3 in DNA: TGTGCCAGCAGCCAAGAACTCCGAGGTGAGCAGTTCTTC.

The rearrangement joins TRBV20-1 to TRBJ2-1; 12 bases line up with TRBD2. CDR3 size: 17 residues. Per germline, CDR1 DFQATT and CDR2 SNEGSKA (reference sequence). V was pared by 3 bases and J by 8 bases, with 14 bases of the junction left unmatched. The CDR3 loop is CSASAEASGRARDEQFF. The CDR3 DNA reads TGCAGTGCTAGTGCCGAGGCTAGCGGGAGGGCCCGGGATGAGCAGTTCTTC.

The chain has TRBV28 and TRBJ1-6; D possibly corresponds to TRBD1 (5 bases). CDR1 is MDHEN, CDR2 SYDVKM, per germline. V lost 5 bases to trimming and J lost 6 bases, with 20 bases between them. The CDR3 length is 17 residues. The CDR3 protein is CASSPLPGGRGNSPLHF. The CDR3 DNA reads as TGTGCCAGCAGTCCCCTGCCGGGCGGGAGGGGTAATTCACCCCTCCACTTT.

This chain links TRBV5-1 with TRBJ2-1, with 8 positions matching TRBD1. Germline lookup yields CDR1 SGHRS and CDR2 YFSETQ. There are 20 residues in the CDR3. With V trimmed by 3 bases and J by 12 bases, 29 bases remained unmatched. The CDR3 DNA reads TGCGCCAGCAGCTCGAGTCCCGGGACAGGTTCCCTCACTCAAGTCAAGGGGCAGTTCTTC. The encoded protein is CASSSSPGTGSLTQVKGQFF.

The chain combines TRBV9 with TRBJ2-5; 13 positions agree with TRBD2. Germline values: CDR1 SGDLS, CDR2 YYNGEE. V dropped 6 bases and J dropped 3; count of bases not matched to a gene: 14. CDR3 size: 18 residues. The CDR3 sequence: CASTIDGRTSGGKETQYF. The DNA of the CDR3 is TGTGCCAGCACCATTGACGGTCGGACTAGCGGGGGAAAAGAGACCCAGTACTTC.

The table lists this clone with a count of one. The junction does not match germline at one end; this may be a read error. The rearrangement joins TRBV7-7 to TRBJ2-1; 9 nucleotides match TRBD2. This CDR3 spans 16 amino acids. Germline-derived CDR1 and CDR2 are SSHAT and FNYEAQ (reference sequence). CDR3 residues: CASSPSLIAGVYEQFF. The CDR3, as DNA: TGTGCTAGCAGCCCAAGTCTGATAGCGGGAGTGTATGAGCAGTTCTTC.

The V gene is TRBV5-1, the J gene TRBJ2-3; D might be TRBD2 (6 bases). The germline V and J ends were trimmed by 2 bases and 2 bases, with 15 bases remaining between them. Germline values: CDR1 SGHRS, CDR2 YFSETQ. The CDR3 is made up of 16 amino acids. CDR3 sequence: CASSFSIAESTDTQYF. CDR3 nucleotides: TGCGCCAGCAGCTTTTCAATAGCGGAGTCCACAGATACGCAGTATTTT.

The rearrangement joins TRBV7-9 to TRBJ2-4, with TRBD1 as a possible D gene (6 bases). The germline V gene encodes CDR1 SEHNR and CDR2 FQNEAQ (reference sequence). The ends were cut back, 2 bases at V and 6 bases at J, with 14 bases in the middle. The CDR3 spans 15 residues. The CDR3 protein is CASSLQTGFRNIQYF. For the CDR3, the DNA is TGTGCCAGCAGCTTACAGACAGGTTTCCGAAACATTCAGTACTTC.

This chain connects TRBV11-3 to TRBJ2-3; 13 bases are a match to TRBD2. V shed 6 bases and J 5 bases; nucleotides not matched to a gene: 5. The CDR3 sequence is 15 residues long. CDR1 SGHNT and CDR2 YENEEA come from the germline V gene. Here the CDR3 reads CASSGLAGAEDTQYF. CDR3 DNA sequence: TGTGCCAGCAGTGGACTAGCGGGAGCGGAAGATACGCAGTATTTT.

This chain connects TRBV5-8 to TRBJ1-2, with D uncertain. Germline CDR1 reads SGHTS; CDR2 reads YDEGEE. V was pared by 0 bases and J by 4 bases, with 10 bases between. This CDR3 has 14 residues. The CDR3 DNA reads TGTGCCAGCAGCTTGGGGAGGGTTGGCTATGGCTACACCTTC. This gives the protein CASSLGRVGYGYTF.

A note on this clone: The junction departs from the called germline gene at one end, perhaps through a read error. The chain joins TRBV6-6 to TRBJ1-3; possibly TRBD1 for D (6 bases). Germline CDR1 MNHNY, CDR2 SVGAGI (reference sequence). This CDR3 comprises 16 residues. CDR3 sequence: CASSYREGASGNTIYF. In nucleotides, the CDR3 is TGTGCTAGCAGTTACAGGGAAGGGGCCTCTGGAAACACCATATATTTT.

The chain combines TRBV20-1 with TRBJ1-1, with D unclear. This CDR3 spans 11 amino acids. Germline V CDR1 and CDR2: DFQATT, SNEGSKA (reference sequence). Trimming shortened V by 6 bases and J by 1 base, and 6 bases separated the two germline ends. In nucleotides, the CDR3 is TGCAGTGCAGCGGGGAACACTGAAGCTTTCTTT. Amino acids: CSAAGNTEAFF.

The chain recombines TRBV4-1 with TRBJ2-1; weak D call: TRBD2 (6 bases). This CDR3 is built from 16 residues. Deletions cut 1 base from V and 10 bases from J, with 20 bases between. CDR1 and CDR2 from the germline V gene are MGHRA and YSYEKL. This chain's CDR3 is CASSQGNGGGSEEQFF. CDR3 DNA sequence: TGCGCCAGCAGCCAAGGCAACGGTGGAGGGTCGGAGGAGCAGTTCTTC.

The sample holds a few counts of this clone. The CDR3 region has the DNA TGTGCCAGTAGATTGCGACAGGGGAATCAGCCCCAGCATTTT. Its protein product is CASRLRQGNQPQHF. V is TRBV19 and J is TRBJ1-5; 8 nucleotides line up with TRBD1. The CDR3 is 14 residues long. Germline V CDR1 and CDR2: LNHDA, SQIVND (reference sequence). V shed 6 bases, J shed 4 bases, and the junction held 5 bases outside the gene matches.

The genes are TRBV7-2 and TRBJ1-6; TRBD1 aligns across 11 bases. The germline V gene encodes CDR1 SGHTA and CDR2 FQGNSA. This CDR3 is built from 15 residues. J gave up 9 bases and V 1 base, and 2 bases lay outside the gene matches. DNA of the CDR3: TGTGCCAGCAGCTTAGGGGACAGGGGGAGTTCACCCCTCCACTTT. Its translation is CASSLGDRGSSPLHF.

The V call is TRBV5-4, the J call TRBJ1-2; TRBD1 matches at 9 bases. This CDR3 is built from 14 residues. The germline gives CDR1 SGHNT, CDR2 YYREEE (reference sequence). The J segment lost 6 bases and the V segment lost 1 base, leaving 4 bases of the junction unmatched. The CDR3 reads CASSLRDRANGYTF. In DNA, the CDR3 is TGTGCCAGCAGCTTGCGGGACAGGGCCAATGGCTACACCTTC.